Below are 24 T cell receptor beta chains sequenced from a single sample in a study of cytomegalovirus exposure and HLA in healthy donors. The PCR used 60 Vbeta and 13 Jbeta primers. Here immunoSEQ multiplex PCR was the method, and the copy in TCRdb shows in-frame clones only, minus some. The profile shows approximately 190,000 clones, more than 70% of them singletons. The material sequenced was PBMCs. Receptors were obtained from a boy younger than 18 in good health and CMV-seronegative.

V usage is TRBV10-3 and J usage is TRBJ2-7, with TRBD1 matching 10 bases. Unmatched junction bases numbered 2, after V lost 8 bases and J lost 1 base. The germline gives CDR1 ENHRY, CDR2 SYGVKD. This CDR3 region has 13 residues. The CDR3 DNA reads TGTGCCATCTGGGGACAGGGGTCCTACGAGCAGTACTTC. Its translation: CAIWGQGSYEQYF.

This clone has a handful of counts. The gene calls are TRBV6-5 and TRBJ2-3, with TRBD2 matching over 7 bases. CDR3 size: 15 residues. The ends lost 5 bases at V and 0 bases at J; junction bases unmatched: 5. Germline values: CDR1 MNHEY, CDR2 SVGAGI. For the CDR3, the DNA is TGTGCCAGCAGTACGAGCGGGGATAGCACAGATACGCAGTATTTT. Its protein is CASSTSGDSTDTQYF.

The CDR3 is CASSQGQPPNTEAFF. The CDR3, as DNA: TGCGCCAGCAGCCAAGGACAGCCACCGAACACTGAAGCTTTCTTT. V gene TRBV4-3 combines with J gene TRBJ1-1, with D maybe TRBD1 (5 bases). Germline lookup yields CDR1 LGHNA and CDR2 YSLEER. Deletions cut 1 base from V and 1 base from J, with 10 bases between. The CDR3 covers 15 residues.

V usage is TRBV10-3 and J usage is TRBJ1-5; maybe TRBD1 (6 bases). The CDR3 runs to 15 residues. The germline V and J ends were trimmed by 6 bases and 1 base, with 13 bases remaining between them. Germline CDR1 ENHRY, CDR2 SYGVKD. CDR3 nucleotide sequence: TGTGCCATCAGGCAGGGGTTTGGGAGCAATCAGCCCCAGCATTTT. Translating it yields CAIRQGFGSNQPQHF.

The CDR3 region is CASSQDSGGFKNIQYF. The CDR3 DNA is TGTGCCAGCAGCCAAGATTCCGGAGGTTTTAAAAACATTCAGTACTTC. The rearrangement uses TRBV4-2 and TRBJ2-4; possibly TRBD2 for D (5 bases). Trimming removed 0 bases from V and 4 bases from J, with 13 bases in between. The CDR3 covers 16 residues. Germline values: CDR1 LGHNA, CDR2 YNFKEQ.

The chain links TRBV19 to TRBJ1-1; D remains ambiguous. Germline lookup yields CDR1 LNHDA and CDR2 SQIVND (reference sequence). The CDR3 has 15 amino acids. Trimming shortened V by 4 bases and J by 1 base, and 13 bases separated the two germline ends. The CDR3 protein is CASSTDPPGNTEAFF. DNA of the CDR3: TGTGCCAGTAGTACCGACCCTCCAGGGAACACTGAAGCTTTCTTT.

A single count supports this clone. The chain recombines TRBV9 with TRBJ1-1, with 8 bases matching TRBD1. CDR3 length equals 19 residues. Germline CDR1 and CDR2: SGDLS and YYNGEE. Trimming took 4 bases from V and 6 from J; bases not matched to a gene: 23. The CDR3 region is CASSSGLGTGPGVFPEAFF. DNA of the CDR3: TGTGCCAGCAGCTCTGGACTAGGGACAGGCCCGGGTGTTTTTCCTGAAGCTTTCTTT.

The rearrangement links TRBV10-3 to TRBJ2-7; 10 positions agree with TRBD2. V lost 11 bases to trimming and J lost 3 bases; unmatched junction nucleotides: 10. Germline V gene lookup returns CDR1 ENHRY and CDR2 SYGVKD. The CDR3 has 14 amino acids. CDR3 coding DNA: TGTGCCGTTGGACTAGCGGATAACCACTACGAGCAGTACTTC. Protein sequence: CAVGLADNHYEQYF.

The V gene is TRBV9, the J gene TRBJ1-4; D uncertain. V was shortened by 3 bases and J by 3 bases, with 15 bases between the two germline ends. Germline CDR1 reads SGDLS; CDR2 reads YYNGEE. The CDR3 sequence is 16 residues long. CDR3: CASSDNPRGANEKLFF. Here the CDR3 DNA reads TGTGCCAGCAGCGATAACCCCCGCGGGGCTAATGAAAAACTGTTTTTT.

This clone was found a few times. The chain uses TRBV5-6 and TRBJ2-6; D possibly corresponds to TRBD2 (5 bases). The CDR3 totals 18 residues. From germline, CDR1 is SGHDT and CDR2 YYEEEE. Trimming pared 9 bases from V and 0 bases from J, leaving 22 bases between. CDR3 sequence: CATSALGELSSGANVLTF. Written as DNA, the CDR3 is TGTGCCACCTCCGCGCTCGGGGAACTGAGCTCTGGGGCCAACGTCCTGACTTTC.

CDR3 sequence reads: CASSFRGLSYEQYF. The CDR3 DNA reads as TGTGCCAGCAGTTTCCGTGGACTCTCCTACGAGCAGTACTTC. This chain links TRBV28 with TRBJ2-7, with D maybe TRBD2 (5 bases). Germline lookup yields CDR1 MDHEN and CDR2 SYDVKM. The CDR3 spans 14 residues. Deletions cut 3 bases from V and 0 bases from J, with 9 bases between.

The rearrangement joins TRBV27 to TRBJ2-7, with 12 bases aligning to TRBD2. CDR3 length equals 15 residues. Germline trimming cut 6 bases from V and 3 bases from J; bases unmatched to any gene: 6. Germline assignment: CDR1 MNHEY and CDR2 SMNVEV (reference sequence). CDR3 DNA: TGTGCCAGCAGGCCGACTAGCGGGAGAAGCTACGAGCAGTACTTC. It translates to CASRPTSGRSYEQYF.

The CDR3 region is CAWSAKGLAGVNEQFF. For the CDR3, the DNA is TGTGCCTGGAGCGCTAAGGGACTAGCGGGGGTAAATGAGCAGTTCTTC. This chain connects TRBV30 to TRBJ2-1; 14 bases are shared with TRBD2. This CDR3 has 16 amino acids. Germline loops: CDR1 GTSNPN, CDR2 SVGIG (reference sequence). V shed 3 bases, J shed 7 bases, and the junction held 8 bases outside the gene matches.

The chain recombines TRBV9 with TRBJ1-1, with 8 bases fitting TRBD1. The trim removed 7 bases at V and 3 bases at J, leaving 11 bases unmatched. This CDR3 has 15 residues. Germline CDR1 SGDLS, CDR2 YYNGEE. CDR3 in DNA: TGTGCCAGCCGCCGGTTCCAGGGGGCATACACTGAAGCTTTCTTT. Its translation is CASRRFQGAYTEAFF. Drawing the rest from reference TRBV9 and TRBJ1-1, the complete variable domain is DSGVTQTPKHLITATGQRVTLRCSPRSGDLSVYWYQQSLDQGLQFLIQYYNGEERAKGNILERFSAQQFPDLHSELNLSSLELGDSALYFCASRRFQGAYTEAFFGQGTRLTVV.

The chain employs TRBV27 and TRBJ1-2, with 9 bases matching TRBD1. The CDR3 loop spans 15 amino acids. Germline V gene sequence: CDR1 MNHEY, CDR2 SMNVEV (reference sequence). V lost 4 bases to trimming and J lost 8 bases; unmatched junction nucleotides: 11. The CDR3 DNA reads as TGTGCCAGCAGTTCCAATCCCGGGACAGGGTACGGCTACACCTTC. It specifies CASSSNPGTGYGYTF.

The genes are TRBV2 and TRBJ2-3; perhaps TRBD1 as D (6 bases). The CDR3 length is 15 residues. CDR1 is SNHLY and CDR2 is FYNNEI in the germline V gene. V gave up 5 bases and J gave up 4 bases, with 16 bases separating them. The CDR3, as DNA: TGTGCCAGCAGTCGAGACAGGACTCCACCAGATACGCAGTATTTT. Translated, it gives CASSRDRTPPDTQYF.

The chain employs TRBV6-1 and TRBJ2-3; D possibly corresponds to TRBD1 (5 bases). Germline CDR1 reads MNHNS; CDR2 reads SASEGT. The CDR3 runs 15 residues. With 2 bases removed from V and 2 bases from J, the gap between germline ends came to 11 bases. In nucleotides, the CDR3 is TGTGCCAGCAGTGAACAGGGAACCCCCACAGATACGCAGTATTTT. It encodes CASSEQGTPTDTQYF.

This sequence joins TRBV19 and TRBJ1-1, with D uncertain. This CDR3 comprises 8 residues. Trimming pared 11 bases from V and 10 bases from J, leaving 8 bases between. Germline V gene data show CDR1 as LNHDA and CDR2 as SQIVND (reference sequence). CDR3 in DNA: TGTGCCCTAGATGGAGCTTTCTTT. It specifies CALDGAFF. Combining the CDR3 with reference TRBV19 and TRBJ1-1 gives the whole variable domain DGGITQSPKYLFRKEGQNVTLSCEQNLNHDAMYWYRQDPGQGLRLIYYSQIVNDFQKGDIAEGYSVSREKKESFPLTVTSAQKNPTAFYLCALDGAFFGQGTRLTVV.

The chain links TRBV4-2 to TRBJ2-2, with 12 positions matching TRBD2. Germline V gene data show CDR1 as LGHNA and CDR2 as YNFKEQ. The CDR3 has 16 residues. V was pared by 4 bases and J by 5 bases, with 5 bases of the junction left unmatched. CDR3 sequence reads: CASSPRLAGVTGELFF. Written as DNA, the CDR3 is TGTGCCAGCAGCCCCAGACTAGCGGGAGTTACCGGGGAGCTGTTTTTT.

CDR3 amino acids: CASTKPGGSQETQYF. The DNA for the CDR3 is TGTGCCAGCACCAAACCCGGCGGCTCCCAAGAGACCCAGTACTTC. The V gene is TRBV28, the J gene TRBJ2-5, with no clear D. The germline V gene has CDR1 MDHEN and CDR2 SYDVKM. Trimming took 7 bases from V and 1 from J, leaving 16 bases between them. There are 15 residues in the CDR3. Full variable domain (remainder filled in from reference TRBV28 and TRBJ2-5): DVKVTQSSRYLVKRTGEKVFLECVQDMDHENMFWYRQDPGLGLRLIYFSYDVKMKEKGDIPEGYSVSREKKERFSLILESASTNQTSMYLCASTKPGGSQETQYFGPGTRLLVL.

The rearrangement joins TRBV7-2 to TRBJ2-1; the D gene is possibly TRBD2 (6 bases). The CDR3 extends over 17 amino acids. V lost 2 bases to trimming and J lost 6 bases, with 20 bases between them. Germline CDR1 SGHTA, CDR2 FQGNSA. The CDR3 reads CASSLYIGGTTLNEQFF. CDR3 nucleotides: TGTGCCAGCAGCTTATATATCGGGGGTACCACTCTCAATGAGCAGTTCTTC.

This clone was picked up a small number of times. A read error may account for a junction end that differs from germline. J is TRBJ1-1 and V is TRBV7-7; 8 bases line up with TRBD1. CDR1 SSHAT and CDR2 FNYEAQ come from the germline V gene (reference sequence). CDR3 size: 13 residues. The CDR3 reads CASSPGQGTEAFF. The DNA of the CDR3 is TGTGCTAGCAGCCCCGGACAGGGCACTGAAGCTTTCTTT.

The V and J genes are TRBV5-3 and TRBJ1-4; the D is unclear. TRBV5-3 is labeled an ORF, and its function is uncertain. This CDR3 has 12 residues. Trimming shortened V by 6 bases and J by 7 bases, and 10 bases separated the two germline ends. For the CDR3, the DNA is TGTGCCAGAAAACGGGTGGTTGAAAAACTGTTTTTT. Translating gives CARKRVVEKLFF.

V and J are TRBV4-2 and TRBJ2-2, with TRBD2 identical over 13 bases. The CDR3 has 17 amino acids. V gave up 3 bases and J gave up 0 bases; unmatched junction bases: 1. The germline V gene has CDR1 LGHNA and CDR2 YNFKEQ. CDR3 amino acids: CASSQGLAGPNTGELFF. As DNA, the CDR3 is TGTGCCAGCAGCCAGGGACTAGCGGGACCGAACACCGGGGAGCTGTTTTTT.